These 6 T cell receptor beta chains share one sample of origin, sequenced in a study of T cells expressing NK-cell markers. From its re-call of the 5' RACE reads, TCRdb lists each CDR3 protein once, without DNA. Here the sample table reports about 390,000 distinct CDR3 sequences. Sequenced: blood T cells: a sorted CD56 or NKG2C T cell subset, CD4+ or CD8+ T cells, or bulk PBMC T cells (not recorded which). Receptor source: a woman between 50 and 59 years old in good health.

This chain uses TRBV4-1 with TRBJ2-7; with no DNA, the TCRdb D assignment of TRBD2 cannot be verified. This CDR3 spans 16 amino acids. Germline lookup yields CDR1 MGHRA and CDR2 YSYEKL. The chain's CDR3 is CASSQGAAEERREQYF.

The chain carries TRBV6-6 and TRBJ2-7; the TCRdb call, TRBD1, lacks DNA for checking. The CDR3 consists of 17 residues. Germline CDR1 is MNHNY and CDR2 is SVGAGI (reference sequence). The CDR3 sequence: CASSYSIRDGSSYEQYF.

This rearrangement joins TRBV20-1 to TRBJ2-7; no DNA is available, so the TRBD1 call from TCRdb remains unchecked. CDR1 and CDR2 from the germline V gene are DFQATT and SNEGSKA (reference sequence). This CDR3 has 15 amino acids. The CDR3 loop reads CSARDLRAPRYEQYF.

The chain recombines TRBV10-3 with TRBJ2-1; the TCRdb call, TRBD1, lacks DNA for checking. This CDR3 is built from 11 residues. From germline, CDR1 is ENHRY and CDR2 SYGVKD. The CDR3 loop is CASRDGNEQFF.

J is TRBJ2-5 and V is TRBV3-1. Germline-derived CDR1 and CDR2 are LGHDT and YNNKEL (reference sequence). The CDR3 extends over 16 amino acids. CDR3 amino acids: CASSQDLAGDEETQYF.

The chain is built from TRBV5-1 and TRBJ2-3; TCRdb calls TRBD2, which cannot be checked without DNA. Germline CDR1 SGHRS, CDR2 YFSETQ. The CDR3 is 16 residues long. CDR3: CASSLTSGRGADTQYF.